This T cell receptor beta chain was captured by sequencing in a study of blood T cell repertoires in COVID-19. At the level of the study: Italy, Spain and the United States were the sources of the convalescent and acute COVID-19 samples. PBMCs, B-cell-depleted T cells, or T cells provided the cDNA or gDNA that made up the material.

Trimming shortened V by 6 bases and J by 0 bases, and 19 bases separated the two germline ends. The CDR3 is 17 amino acids. Per the germline V gene, CDR1 is SGHTS and CDR2 is YDEGEE. Per the authors' pipeline: Scientists estimated how many nucleated cells there were by amplifying reference gene primers. Libraries were prepared by immunoSEQ multiplex PCR; TCRdb keeps only in-frame clonotypes and omits some of them. The V and J calls and clone size were taken over from that table, and D and trimming were inferred from the DNA. The table records tens of thousands of clones, approximately 80% of them present only once.

Sequencing input: peripheral blood. The J gene is TRBJ1-5, the V gene TRBV5-8; maybe TRBD1 (5 bases). This receptor was identified in a man at least 80 years old with acute or convalescent COVID-19. CDR3 DNA: TGTGCCAGCACCTTTAGCGGCGGGACGGATAGCAATCAGCCCCAGCATTTT. This encodes CASTFSGGTDSNQPQHF. The full variable domain, with the rest looked up from reference TRBV5-8 and TRBJ1-5, is EAGVTQSPTHLIKTRGQQATLRCSPISGHTSVYWYQQALGLGLQFLLWYDEGEERNRGNFPPRFSGRQFPNYSSELNVNALELEDSALYLCASTFSGGTDSNQPQHFGDGTRLSIL.